Sequencing of this T cell receptor beta chain was carried out in a study of cytomegalovirus exposure and HLA in healthy donors. Study conclusions and caveats: A later analysis appeared to link common viral pathogens to several of the most significant clusters. In an earlier analysis, about 87% or about 30%: the productive usage of most TCR beta V segments.

The PCR was carried out with 60 Vbeta primers and 13 Jbeta primers. The method was immunoSEQ multiplex PCR; TCRdb's version includes in-frame clones alone and lacks a portion of them. The sample yields 100,000 to 150,000 clones, around 80% seen once. This clone has more than one count but fewer than ten. Its antigen is still unknown. This clonotype originated in a female donor in good health and CMV-seronegative. What was sequenced was PBMCs.

Written as DNA, the CDR3 is TGTGCCAGCAGCTTAGTGTCTGGCCGGAACACTGAAGCTTTCTTT. This codes for CASSLVSGRNTEAFF. V usage is TRBV7-9 and J usage is TRBJ1-1; no definite D call. CDR3 length equals 15 residues. Trimming cost V 1 base and J 1 base, with 10 bases left between them. The germline gives CDR1 SEHNR, CDR2 FQNEAQ (reference sequence).